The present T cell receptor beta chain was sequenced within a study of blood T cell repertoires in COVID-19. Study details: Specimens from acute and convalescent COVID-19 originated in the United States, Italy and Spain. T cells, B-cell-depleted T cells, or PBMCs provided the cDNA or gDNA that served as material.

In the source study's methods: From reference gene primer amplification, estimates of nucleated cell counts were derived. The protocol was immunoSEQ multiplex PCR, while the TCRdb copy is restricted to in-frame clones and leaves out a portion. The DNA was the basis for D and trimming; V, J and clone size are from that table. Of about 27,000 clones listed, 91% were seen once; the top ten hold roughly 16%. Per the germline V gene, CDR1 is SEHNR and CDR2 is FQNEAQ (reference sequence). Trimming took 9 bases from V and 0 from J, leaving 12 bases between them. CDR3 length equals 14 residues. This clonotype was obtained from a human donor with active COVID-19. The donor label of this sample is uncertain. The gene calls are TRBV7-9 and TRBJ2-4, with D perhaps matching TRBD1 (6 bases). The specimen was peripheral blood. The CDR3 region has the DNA TGTGCCAGGGGGACACAACTAGCCAAAAACATTCAGTACTTC. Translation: CARGTQLAKNIQYF.